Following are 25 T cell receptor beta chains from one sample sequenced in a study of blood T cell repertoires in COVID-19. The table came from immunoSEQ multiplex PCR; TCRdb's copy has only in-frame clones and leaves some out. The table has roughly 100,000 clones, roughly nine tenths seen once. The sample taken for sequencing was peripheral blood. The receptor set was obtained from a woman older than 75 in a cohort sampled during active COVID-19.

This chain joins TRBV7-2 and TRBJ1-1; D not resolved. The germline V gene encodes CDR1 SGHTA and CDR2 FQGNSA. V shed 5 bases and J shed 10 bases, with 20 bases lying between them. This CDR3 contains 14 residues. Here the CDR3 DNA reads TGTGCCAGCAGCCCCACGCGCCTCTTTCAGGCAGCTTTCTTT. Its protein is CASSPTRLFQAAFF.

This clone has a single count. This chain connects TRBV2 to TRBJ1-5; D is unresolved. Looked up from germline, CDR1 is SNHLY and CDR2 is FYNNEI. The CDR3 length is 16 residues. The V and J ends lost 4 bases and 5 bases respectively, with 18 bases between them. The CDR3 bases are TGTGCCAGCAGTGCGTGGGTTGGAGTTACGGATCAGCCCCAGCATTTT. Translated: CASSAWVGVTDQPQHF.

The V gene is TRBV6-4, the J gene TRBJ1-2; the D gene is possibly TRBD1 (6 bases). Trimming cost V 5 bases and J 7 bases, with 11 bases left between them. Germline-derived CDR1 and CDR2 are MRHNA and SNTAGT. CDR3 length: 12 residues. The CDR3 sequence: CASSTGSGGYTF. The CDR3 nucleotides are TGTGCCAGCAGTACAGGGTCGGGTGGCTACACCTTC.

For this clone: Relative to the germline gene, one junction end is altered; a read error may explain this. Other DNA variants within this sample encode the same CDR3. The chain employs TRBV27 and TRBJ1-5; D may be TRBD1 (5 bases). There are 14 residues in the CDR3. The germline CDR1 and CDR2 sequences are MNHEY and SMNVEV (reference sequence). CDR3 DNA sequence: TGCGCCAGCAGTTTATTGGGGGGAGGGAGGCCCCAGCATTTT. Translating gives CASSLLGGGRPQHF.

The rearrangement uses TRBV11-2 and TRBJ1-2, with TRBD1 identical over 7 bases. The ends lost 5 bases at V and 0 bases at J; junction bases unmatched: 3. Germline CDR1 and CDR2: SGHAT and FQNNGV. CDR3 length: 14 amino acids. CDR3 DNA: TGTGCCAGCAGCCGGGACAGTCCTAACTATGGCTACACCTTC. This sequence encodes CASSRDSPNYGYTF.

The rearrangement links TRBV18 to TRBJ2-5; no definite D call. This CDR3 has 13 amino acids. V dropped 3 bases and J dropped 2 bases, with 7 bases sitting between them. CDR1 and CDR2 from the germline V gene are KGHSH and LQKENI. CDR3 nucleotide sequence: TGTGCCAGCTCACCGCAACAACAAGAGACCCAGTACTTC. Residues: CASSPQQQETQYF.

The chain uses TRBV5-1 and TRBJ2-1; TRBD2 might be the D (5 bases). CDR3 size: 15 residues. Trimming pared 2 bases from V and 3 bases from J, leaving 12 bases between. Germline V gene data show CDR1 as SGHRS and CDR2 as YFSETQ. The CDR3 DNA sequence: TGCGCCAGCAGCTTTATCGGGGAGAGCTACAATGAGCAGTTCTTC. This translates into CASSFIGESYNEQFF.

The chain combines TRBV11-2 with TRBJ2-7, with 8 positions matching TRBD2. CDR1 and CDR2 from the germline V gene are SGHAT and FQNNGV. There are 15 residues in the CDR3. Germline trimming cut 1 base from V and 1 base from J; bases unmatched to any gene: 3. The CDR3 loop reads CASSLALAESYEQYF. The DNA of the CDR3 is TGTGCCAGCAGCTTAGCACTAGCGGAGTCCTACGAGCAGTACTTC.

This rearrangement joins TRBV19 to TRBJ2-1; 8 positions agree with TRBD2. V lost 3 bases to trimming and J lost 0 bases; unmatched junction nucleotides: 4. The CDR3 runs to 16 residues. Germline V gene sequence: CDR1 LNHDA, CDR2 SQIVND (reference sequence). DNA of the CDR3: TGTGCCAGTAGTATGGGAGCGGGAGCCTCCTACAATGAGCAGTTCTTC. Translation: CASSMGAGASYNEQFF.

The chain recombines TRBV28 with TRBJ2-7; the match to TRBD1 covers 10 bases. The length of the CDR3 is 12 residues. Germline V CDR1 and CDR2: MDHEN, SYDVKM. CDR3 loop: CCARQGAGEQYF. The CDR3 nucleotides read TGTTGCGCTCGACAGGGGGCGGGCGAGCAGTACTTC.

Here the CDR3 DNA reads TGTGCCACCACCCAGTACTCCTACAATGAGCAGTTCTTC. Amino acids: CATTQYSYNEQFF. The chain carries TRBV15 and TRBJ2-1; D gene unclear. There are 13 residues in the CDR3. Trimming cost V 7 bases and J 0 bases, with 7 bases left between them. Germline-derived CDR1 and CDR2 are LNHNV and YYDKDF (reference sequence).

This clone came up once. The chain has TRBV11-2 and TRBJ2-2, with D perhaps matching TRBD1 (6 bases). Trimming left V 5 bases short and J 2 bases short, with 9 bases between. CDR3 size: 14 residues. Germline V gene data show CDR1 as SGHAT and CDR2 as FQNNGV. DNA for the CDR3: TGTGCCAGCAGCGACAGGATAAACACCGGGGAGCTGTTTTTT. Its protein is CASSDRINTGELFF.

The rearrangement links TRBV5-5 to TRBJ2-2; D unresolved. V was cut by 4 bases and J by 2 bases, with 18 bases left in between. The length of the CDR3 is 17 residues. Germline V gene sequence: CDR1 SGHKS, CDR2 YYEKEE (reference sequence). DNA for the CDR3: TGTGCCAGCAGCCGGGTGGCGGTCAGATTCAACACCGGGGAGCTGTTTTTT. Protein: CASSRVAVRFNTGELFF. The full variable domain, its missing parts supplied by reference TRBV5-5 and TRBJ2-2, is DAGVTQSPTHLIKTRGQQVTLRCSPISGHKSVSWYQQVLGQGPQFIFQYYEKEERGRGNFPDRFSARQFPNYSSELNVNALLLGDSALYLCASSRVAVRFNTGELFFGEGSRLTVL.

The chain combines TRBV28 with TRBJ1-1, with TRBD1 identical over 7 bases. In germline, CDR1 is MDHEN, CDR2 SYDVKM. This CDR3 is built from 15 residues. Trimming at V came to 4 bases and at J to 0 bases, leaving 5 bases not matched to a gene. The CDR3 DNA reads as TGTGCCAGCAGTTCCTGGGGACAGATGAACACTGAAGCTTTCTTT. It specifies CASSSWGQMNTEAFF.

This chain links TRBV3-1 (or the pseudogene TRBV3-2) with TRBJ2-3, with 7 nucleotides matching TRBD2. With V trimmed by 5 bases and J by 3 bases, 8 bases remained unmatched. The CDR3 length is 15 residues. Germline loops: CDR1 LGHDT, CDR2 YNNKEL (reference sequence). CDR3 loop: CASSDGDYTTDTQYF. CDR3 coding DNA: TGTGCCAGCAGCGACGGGGACTATACTACAGATACGCAGTATTTT.

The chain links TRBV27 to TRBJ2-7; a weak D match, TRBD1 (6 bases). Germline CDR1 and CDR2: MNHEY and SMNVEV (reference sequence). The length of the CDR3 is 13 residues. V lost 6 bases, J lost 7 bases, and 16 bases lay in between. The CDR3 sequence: CASSRDTTREQYF. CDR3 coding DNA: TGTGCCAGCAGCAGGGACACTACTCGGGAGCAGTACTTC.

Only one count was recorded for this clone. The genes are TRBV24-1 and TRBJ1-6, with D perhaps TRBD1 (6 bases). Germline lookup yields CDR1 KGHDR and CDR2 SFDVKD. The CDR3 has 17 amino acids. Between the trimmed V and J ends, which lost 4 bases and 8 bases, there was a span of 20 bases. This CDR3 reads CATSDPTGGGDHSPLHF. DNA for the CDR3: TGTGCCACCAGTGACCCAACGGGAGGGGGGGACCATTCACCCCTCCACTTT.

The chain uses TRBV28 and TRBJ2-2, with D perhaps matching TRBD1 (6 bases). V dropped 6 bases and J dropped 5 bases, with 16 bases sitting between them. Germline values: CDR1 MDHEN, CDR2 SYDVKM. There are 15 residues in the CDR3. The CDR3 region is CASSLPGQRTGELFF. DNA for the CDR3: TGTGCCAGCAGCCTCCCGGGACAAAGAACCGGGGAGCTGTTTTTT.

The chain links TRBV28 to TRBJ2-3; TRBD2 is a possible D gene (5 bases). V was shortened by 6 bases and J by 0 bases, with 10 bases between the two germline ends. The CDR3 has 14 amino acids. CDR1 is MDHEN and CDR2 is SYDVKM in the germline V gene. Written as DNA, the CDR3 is TGTGCCAGCAGAGGCGGGCATAGCACAGATACGCAGTATTTT. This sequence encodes CASRGGHSTDTQYF.

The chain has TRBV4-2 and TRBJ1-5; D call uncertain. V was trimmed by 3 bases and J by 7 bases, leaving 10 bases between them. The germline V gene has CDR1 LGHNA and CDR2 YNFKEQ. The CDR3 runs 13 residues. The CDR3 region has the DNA TGTGCCAGCAGCCACTCACGCGAACAGCCCCAGCATTTT. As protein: CASSHSREQPQHF.

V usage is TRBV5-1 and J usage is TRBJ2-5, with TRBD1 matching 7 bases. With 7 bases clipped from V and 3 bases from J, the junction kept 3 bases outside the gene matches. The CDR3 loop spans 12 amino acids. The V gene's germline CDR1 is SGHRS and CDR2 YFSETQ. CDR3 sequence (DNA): TGCGCCAGCTCTGGACAGGAAGAGACCCAGTACTTC. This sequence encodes CASSGQEETQYF. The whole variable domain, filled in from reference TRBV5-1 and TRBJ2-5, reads KAGVTQTPRYLIKTRGQQVTLSCSPISGHRSVSWYQQTPGQGLQFLFEYFSETQRNKGNFPGRFSGRQFSNSRSEMNVSTLELGDSALYLCASSGQEETQYFGPGTRLLVL.

CDR3 in amino acids: CASSFQSSSYNSPLHF. The CDR3 nucleotides read TGTGCCAGCAGTTTCCAATCGAGCTCCTATAATTCACCCCTCCACTTT. The chain uses TRBV6-5 and TRBJ1-6, with no clear D. Germline assignment: CDR1 MNHEY and CDR2 SVGAGI. V lost 4 bases, J lost 0 bases, and 10 bases lay in between. CDR3 length equals 16 residues.

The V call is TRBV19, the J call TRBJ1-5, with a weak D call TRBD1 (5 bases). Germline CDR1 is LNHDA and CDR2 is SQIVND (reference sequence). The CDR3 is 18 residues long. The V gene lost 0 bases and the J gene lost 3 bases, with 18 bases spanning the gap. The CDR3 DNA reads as TGTGCCAGTAGTATAGATCCCCCAGGAGGGGCAAACAATCAGCCCCAGCATTTT. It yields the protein CASSIDPPGGANNQPQHF.

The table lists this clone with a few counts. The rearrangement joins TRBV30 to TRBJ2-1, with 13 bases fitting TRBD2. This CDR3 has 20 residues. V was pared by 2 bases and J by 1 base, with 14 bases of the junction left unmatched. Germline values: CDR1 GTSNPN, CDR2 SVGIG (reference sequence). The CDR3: CAWSPQRGTSGVPSYNEQFF. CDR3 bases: TGTGCCTGGAGTCCCCAGAGGGGGACTAGCGGGGTCCCTTCCTACAATGAGCAGTTCTTC.

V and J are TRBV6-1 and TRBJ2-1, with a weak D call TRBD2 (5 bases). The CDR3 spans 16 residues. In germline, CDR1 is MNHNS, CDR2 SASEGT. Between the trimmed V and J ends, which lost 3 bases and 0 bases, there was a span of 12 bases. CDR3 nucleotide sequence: TGTGCCAGCAGTGAGAGGGCACCGAGCTCCTACAATGAGCAGTTCTTC. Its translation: CASSERAPSSYNEQFF.